Listed below are T cell receptor beta chains from one sample, sequenced in a study of blood T cells in healthy people across ages. Each CDR3 protein gets one entry after TCRdb re-called the 5' RACE reads with MiXCR. The sample shows around 2 million distinct CDR3 sequences, about 39% of them seen only once. The specimen was blood. These receptors all come from a human donor in good health. Each CDR3 is given with its conserved first and last residue. A D gene is named only where the DNA matches it firmly. The size field is filled for only some rows; it gives once, few, many or a size class.

v_call	j_call	d_call	clone_size	cdr3_nt	cdr3_aa
TRBV12-3/TRBV12-4	TRBJ1-2	.	.	TGTGCCAGCAGTACCGAGGGAGCTATCCCCTATGGCTACACCTTC	CASSTEGAIPYGYTF
TRBV10-3	TRBJ2-4	.	.	TGTGCCACGACCAAGAGTGGTTCCTACAATGAGCAGTACTTC	CATTKSGSYNEQYF
TRBV29-1	TRBJ1-3	.	.	TGCAGCGTAAGGGACTCTGGAAACACCATATATTTT	CSVRDSGNTIYF
TRBV15	TRBJ2-1	TRBD1	few	TGTGCCACCAGCAGAGGCTATCCGGGACAGGGAGCGGATGAGCAGTTCTTC	CATSRGYPGQGADEQFF
TRBV7-8	TRBJ1-6	.	.	TGTGCCAGCAGCTTAAGGGACCTGACAAGACTGAACTCACCCCTCCACTTT	CASSLRDLTRLNSPLHF
TRBV6-2/TRBV6-3	TRBJ1-5	.	.	TGTGCCAGCAGTTACTCGATGAGTAGCGGGACCGCGCTAAATCAGCCCCAGCATTTT	CASSYSMSSGTALNQPQHF
TRBV7-3	TRBJ2-7	.	.	TGTGCCAGCAGCTCGTTAGCTTCCTCCTACAATGAGCAGTACTTC	CASSSLASSYNEQYF
TRBV7-2	TRBJ1-1	.	.	TGTGCCAGCAGCTCCCAGTTTAGCGCGAACACTGAAGCTTTCTTT	CASSSQFSANTEAFF
TRBV7-9	TRBJ2-7	TRBD2	.	TGTGCCAGCAGTCTTCTAGCGGGGGATTACGCCTACGAGCAGTACTTC	CASSLLAGDYAYEQYF
TRBV15	TRBJ1-4	.	few	TGTGCCACCAGCTGGCGTGGCCACAATGAAAAACTGTTTTTT	CATSWRGHNEKLFF
TRBV29-1	TRBJ2-7	TRBD2	.	TGCAGCGTTGAGGGACTAGCCAGCGACTACGAGCAGTACTTC	CSVEGLASDYEQYF
TRBV7-2	TRBJ1-1	.	.	TGTGCCAGCAGCTATCCCCCAGGGCGAGGGGACACTGAAGCTTTCTTT	CASSYPPGRGDTEAFF
TRBV7-7	TRBJ2-7	.	.	TGTGCCAGCAGCTCGGACCCTAGATCCCCGCTAGACGAGCAGTACTTC	CASSSDPRSPLDEQYF
TRBV29-1	TRBJ1-1	.	.	TGCAGCGTTGAAGATCCACAAAACACTGAAGCTTTCTTT	CSVEDPQNTEAFF
TRBV3-1	TRBJ1-2	.	.	TGTGCCAGCAGCCAAGGGAACGGGAACTATGGCTACACCTTC	CASSQGNGNYGYTF
TRBV4-1	TRBJ2-1	TRBD2	.	TGCGCCAGCAGCCATGCAATTAGCGGGGGGCACGATGAGCAGTTCTTC	CASSHAISGGHDEQFF
TRBV29-1	TRBJ2-1	.	many	TGCAGCGTTGATCCCAATTCCTACAATGAGCAGTTCTTC	CSVDPNSYNEQFF
TRBV3-1	TRBJ2-1	TRBD1	.	TGTGCCAGCAGCGACCGGGACAGGGCGGTGGGTGAGCAGTTCTTC	CASSDRDRAVGEQFF
TRBV20-1	TRBJ1-4	.	.	TGCAGTGCCGTCGGGAGAATGGGGGAAAAACTGTTTTTT	CSAVGRMGEKLFF
TRBV27	TRBJ2-1	.	.	TGTGCCAGCAGTTCTTGGCATGAGCAGTTCTTC	CASSSWHEQFF
TRBV4-2	TRBJ2-1	TRBD1	.	TGTGCCAGCAGCCCCGGGACAGGGGGCATTAATGAGCAGTTCTTC	CASSPGTGGINEQFF
TRBV2	TRBJ1-3	TRBD1	.	TGTGCCAGCAAAAACAGGGGTGGAAACACCATATATTTT	CASKNRGGNTIYF
TRBV11-3	TRBJ1-1	.	.	TGTGCCAGCGCCCATTCGCGGGGCACTGAAGCTTTCTTT	CASAHSRGTEAFF
TRBV9	TRBJ2-5	.	.	TGTGCCAGCAGCGAGACAGGTTTCAATCAAGAGACCCAGTACTTC	CASSETGFNQETQYF
TRBV9	TRBJ2-7	TRBD1	.	TGTGCCAGCAGCGTAGCGGCGCAGGGGGCCTACGAGCAGTACTTC	CASSVAAQGAYEQYF
TRBV5-1	TRBJ2-7	.	few	TGCGCCAGCAGCTTGGCCACAGGGTACGTCGACGAGCAGTACTTC	CASSLATGYVDEQYF
TRBV20-1	TRBJ2-1	.	.	TGCAGTGCTTACCCCACGGGGACGCCAGGGGAGCAGTTCTTC	CSAYPTGTPGEQFF
TRBV29-1	TRBJ1-1	.	.	TGCAGCGTCAAAGCCACGAACACTGAAGCTTTCTTT	CSVKATNTEAFF
TRBV4-1	TRBJ2-7	TRBD2	.	TGCGCCAGCAGCCAAGAGACTAGCGGCGGGGGCCCTTACAATGAGCAGTACTTC	CASSQETSGGGPYNEQYF
TRBV20-1	TRBJ1-2	.	.	TGCAGTGCTCCCACACTCGAAGACAGCTATGGCTACACCTTC	CSAPTLEDSYGYTF
TRBV12-3/TRBV12-4	TRBJ1-1	TRBD1	few	TGTGCCAGCAACCCGACAGGGACAGGCACTGAAGCTTTCTTT	CASNPTGTGTEAFF